This T cell receptor (beta chain) was obtained from a study of sequential checkpoint blockade in melanoma. Looking at the study overall: Arm A got nivolumab then ipilimumab; arm B the reverse, 1:1. Each arm's sequence ended with maintenance nivolumab.

The assay was immunoSEQ multiplex PCR, and TCRdb's table has in-frame clones only and misses some. Here the sample spans under 9,500 clones, roughly three fifths being singletons. Germline V gene sequence: CDR1 SSHAT, CDR2 FNYEAQ (reference sequence). This CDR3 has 17 amino acids. Trimming took 2 bases from V and 1 from J; bases not matched to a gene: 9. Treatment defined: randomized to nivolumab then ipilimumab (arm A) or the reverse (arm B). None of the patients previously received DNA-damaging chemotherapy. Live CD3+CD8+ CD19− CD56− cells were sorted from PBMCs. This material consisted of CD8+ T cells sorted from blood (inferred from file names), taken from a patient given nivolumab and ipilimumab in sequence. The sequence was collected from a human donor with melanoma. This chain uses TRBV7-7 with TRBJ2-3; TRBD1 matches at 7 bases. The CDR3 sequence is CASSLRERGRGTDTQYF. CDR3 nucleotides: TGTGCCAGCAGCTTAAGGGAGAGGGGGCGCGGCACAGATACGCAGTATTTT.